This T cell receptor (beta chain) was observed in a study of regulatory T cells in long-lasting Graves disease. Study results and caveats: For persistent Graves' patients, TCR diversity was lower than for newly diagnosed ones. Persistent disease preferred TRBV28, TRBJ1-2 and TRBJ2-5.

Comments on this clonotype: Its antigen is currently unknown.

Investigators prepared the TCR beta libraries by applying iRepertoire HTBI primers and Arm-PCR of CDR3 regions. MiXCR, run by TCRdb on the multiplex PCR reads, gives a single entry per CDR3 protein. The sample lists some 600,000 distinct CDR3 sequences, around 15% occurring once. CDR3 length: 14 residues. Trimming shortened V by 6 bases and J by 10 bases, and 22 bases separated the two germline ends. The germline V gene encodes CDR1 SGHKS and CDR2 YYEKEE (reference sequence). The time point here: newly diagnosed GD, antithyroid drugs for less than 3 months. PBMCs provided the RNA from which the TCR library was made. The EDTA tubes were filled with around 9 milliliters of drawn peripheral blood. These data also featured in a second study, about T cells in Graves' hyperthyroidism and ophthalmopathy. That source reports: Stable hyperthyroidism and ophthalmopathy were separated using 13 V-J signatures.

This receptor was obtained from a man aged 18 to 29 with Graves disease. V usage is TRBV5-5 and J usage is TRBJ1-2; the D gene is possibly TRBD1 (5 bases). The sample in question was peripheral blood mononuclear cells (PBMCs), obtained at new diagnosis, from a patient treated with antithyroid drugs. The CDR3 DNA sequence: TGTGCCAGCAAGAGGCCGGGTGGGACCCGCGCCTACACCTTC. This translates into CASKRPGGTRAYTF.